This is a list of T cell receptor beta chains from one sample in a study of blood T cell repertoires in COVID-19. Clones were read by immunoSEQ multiplex PCR, and TCRdb kept only the in-frame ones, dropping some. The sample has about 190,000 clones, around 91% seen once; the top ten hold 0.62%. The sequenced material came from peripheral blood. The receptor set was obtained from a man in his forties or fifties with acute or convalescent COVID-19. Each CDR3 is given with its conserved first and last residue. Fields, in order: J gene, D gene, V gene, CDR3 protein, CDR3 DNA. A D gene is named only where the DNA matches it firmly.

j_gene: TRBJ2-2
d_gene: .
v_gene: TRBV5-1
CDR3aa: CASSLGQGHTGELFF
CDR3nt: TGCGCCAGCAGCCTGGGGCAGGGGCACACCGGGGAGCTGTTTTTT

j_gene: TRBJ1-4
d_gene: .
v_gene: TRBV7-9
CDR3aa: CASSLTLGGEKLFF
CDR3nt: TGTGCCAGCAGCTTAACACTTGGAGGTGAAAAACTGTTTTTT

j_gene: TRBJ1-5
d_gene: .
v_gene: TRBV18
CDR3aa: CASSPGGPGTSSNQPQHF
CDR3nt: TGTGCCAGCTCACCTGGGGGCCCCGGGACATCCAGCAATCAGCCCCAGCATTTT

j_gene: TRBJ2-3
d_gene: TRBD1
v_gene: TRBV5-1
CDR3aa: CASSLQGALTSDTQYF
CDR3nt: TGCGCCAGCAGCTTACAGGGGGCCTTGACTTCAGATACGCAGTATTTT

j_gene: TRBJ2-6
d_gene: TRBD1
v_gene: TRBV6-1
CDR3aa: CASSAWDRGSGANVLTF
CDR3nt: TGTGCCAGCAGTGCCTGGGACAGGGGAAGTGGGGCCAACGTCCTGACTTTC

j_gene: TRBJ2-5
d_gene: TRBD2
v_gene: TRBV7-3
CDR3aa: CASSLTSGGGETQYF
CDR3nt: TGTGCCAGCAGCTTAACTTCGGGGGGTGGAGAGACCCAGTACTTC

j_gene: TRBJ1-2
d_gene: TRBD1
v_gene: TRBV28
CDR3aa: CASDRGYYGYTF
CDR3nt: TGTGCCAGCGACAGGGGATACTATGGCTACACCTTC

j_gene: TRBJ1-4
d_gene: TRBD1
v_gene: TRBV3-1/TRBV3-2
CDR3aa: CASSLRQGSNEKLFF
CDR3nt: TGTGCCAGCAGCCTAAGACAGGGGTCGAATGAAAAACTGTTTTTT

j_gene: TRBJ2-3
d_gene: TRBD1
v_gene: TRBV11-1
CDR3aa: CASSFRGDTQYF
CDR3nt: TGTGCCAGCAGCTTCAGGGGGGATACGCAGTATTTT

j_gene: TRBJ2-1
d_gene: .
v_gene: TRBV5-1
CDR3aa: CASSAYSSNSYNEQFF
CDR3nt: TGCGCCAGCAGCGCCTACAGCTCCAATTCCTACAATGAGCAGTTCTTC

j_gene: TRBJ2-2
d_gene: .
v_gene: TRBV7-2
CDR3aa: CASSAGSRAGELFF
CDR3nt: TGTGCCAGCAGCGCCGGGTCGCGGGCAGGGGAGCTGTTTTTT

j_gene: TRBJ1-5
d_gene: .
v_gene: TRBV7-9
CDR3aa: CASSFDWQPQHF
CDR3nt: TGTGCCAGCAGCTTTGACTGGCAGCCCCAGCATTTT

j_gene: TRBJ1-2
d_gene: .
v_gene: TRBV11-2
CDR3aa: CASTPGTGSGYTF
CDR3nt: TGTGCCAGCACCCCGGGTACAGGTAGCGGCTACACCTTC

j_gene: TRBJ1-5
d_gene: .
v_gene: TRBV28
CDR3aa: CASSLFTRINQPQHF
CDR3nt: TGTGCCAGCAGTTTATTTACCAGGATCAATCAGCCCCAGCATTTT

j_gene: TRBJ2-7
d_gene: .
v_gene: TRBV7-2
CDR3aa: CASSLIMSGLYEQYF
CDR3nt: TGTGCCAGCAGCTTGATCATGAGCGGCCTCTACGAGCAGTACTTC

j_gene: TRBJ1-1
d_gene: .
v_gene: TRBV12-3/TRBV12-4
CDR3aa: CASSLNDGTEAFF
CDR3nt: TGTGCCAGCAGTCTGAATGACGGGACTGAAGCTTTCTTT